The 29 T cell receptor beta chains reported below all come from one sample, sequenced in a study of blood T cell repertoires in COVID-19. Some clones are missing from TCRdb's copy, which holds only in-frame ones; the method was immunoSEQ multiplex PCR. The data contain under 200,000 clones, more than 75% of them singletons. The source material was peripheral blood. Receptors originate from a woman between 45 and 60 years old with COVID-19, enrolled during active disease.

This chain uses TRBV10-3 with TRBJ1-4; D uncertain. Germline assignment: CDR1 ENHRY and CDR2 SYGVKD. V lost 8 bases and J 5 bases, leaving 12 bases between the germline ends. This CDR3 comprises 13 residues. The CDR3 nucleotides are TGTGCCATCCGCGGACTTCAAAATGAAAAACTGTTTTTT. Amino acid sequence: CAIRGLQNEKLFF.

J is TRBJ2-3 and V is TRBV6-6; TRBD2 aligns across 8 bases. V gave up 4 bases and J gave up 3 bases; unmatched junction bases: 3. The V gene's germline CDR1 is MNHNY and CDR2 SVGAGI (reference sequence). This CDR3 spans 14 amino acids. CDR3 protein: CASSSRGETDTQYF. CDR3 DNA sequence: TGTGCCAGCAGTTCGCGGGGGGAAACAGATACGCAGTATTTT.

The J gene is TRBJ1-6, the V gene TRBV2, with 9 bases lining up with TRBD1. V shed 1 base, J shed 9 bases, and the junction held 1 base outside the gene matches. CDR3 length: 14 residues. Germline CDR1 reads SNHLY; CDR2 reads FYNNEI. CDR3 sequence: CASSEGTGVSPLHF. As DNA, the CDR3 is TGTGCCAGCAGTGAAGGGACAGGGGTTTCACCCCTCCACTTT.

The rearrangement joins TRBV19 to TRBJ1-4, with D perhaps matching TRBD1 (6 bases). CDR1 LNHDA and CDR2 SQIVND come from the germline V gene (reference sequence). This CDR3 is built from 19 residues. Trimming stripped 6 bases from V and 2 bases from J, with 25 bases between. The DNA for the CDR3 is TGTGCCAGTAGCAATAGACCGCACCGGGGGGCGACCACTAATGAAAAACTGTTTTTT. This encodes CASSNRPHRGATTNEKLFF.

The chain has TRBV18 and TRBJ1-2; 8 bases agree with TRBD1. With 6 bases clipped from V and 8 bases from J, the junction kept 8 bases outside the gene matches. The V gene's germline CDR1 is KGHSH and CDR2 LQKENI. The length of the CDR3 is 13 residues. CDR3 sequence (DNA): TGTGCCAGCTCTAAGGGACAGGCGGACGGCTACACCTTC. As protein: CASSKGQADGYTF. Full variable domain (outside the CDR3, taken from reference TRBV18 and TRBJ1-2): NAGVMQNPRHLVRRRGQEARLRCSPMKGHSHVYWYRQLPEEGLKFMVYLQKENIIDESGMPKERFSAEFPKEGPSILRIQQVVRGDSAAYFCASSKGQADGYTFGSGTRLTVV.

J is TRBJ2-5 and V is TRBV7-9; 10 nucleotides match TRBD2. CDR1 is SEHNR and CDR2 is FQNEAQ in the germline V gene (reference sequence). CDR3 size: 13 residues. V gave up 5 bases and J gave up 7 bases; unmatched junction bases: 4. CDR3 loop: CASSRTSGGTQYF. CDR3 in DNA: TGTGCCAGCAGCAGGACTAGCGGAGGGACCCAGTACTTC.

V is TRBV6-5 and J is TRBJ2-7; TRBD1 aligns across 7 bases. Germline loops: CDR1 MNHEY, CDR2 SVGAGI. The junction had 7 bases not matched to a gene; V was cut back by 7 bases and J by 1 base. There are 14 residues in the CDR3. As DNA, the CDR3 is TGTGCCAGCAACAGACAGGGAGCTTCCTACGAGCAGTACTTC. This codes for CASNRQGASYEQYF.

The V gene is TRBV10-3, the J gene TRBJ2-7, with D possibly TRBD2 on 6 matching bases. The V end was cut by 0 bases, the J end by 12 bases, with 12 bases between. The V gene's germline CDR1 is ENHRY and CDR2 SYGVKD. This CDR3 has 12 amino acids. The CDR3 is CAISESGGRVYF. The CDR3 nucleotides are TGTGCCATCAGTGAGTCGGGAGGTAGGGTGTACTTC.

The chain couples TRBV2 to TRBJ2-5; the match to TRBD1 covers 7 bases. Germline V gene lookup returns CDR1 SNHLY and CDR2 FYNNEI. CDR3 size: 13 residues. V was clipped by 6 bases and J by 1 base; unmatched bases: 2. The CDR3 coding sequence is TGTGCCAGCAGAGGGACAGCCCAAGAGACCCAGTACTTC. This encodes CASRGTAQETQYF.

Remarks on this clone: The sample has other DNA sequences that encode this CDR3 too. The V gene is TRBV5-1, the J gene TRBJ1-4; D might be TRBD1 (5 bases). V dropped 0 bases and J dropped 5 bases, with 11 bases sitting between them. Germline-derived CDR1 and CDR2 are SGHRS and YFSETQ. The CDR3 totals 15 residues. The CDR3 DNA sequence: TGCGCCAGCAGCTTGGGGCAGGGCAGGAATGAAAAACTGTTTTTT. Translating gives CASSLGQGRNEKLFF.

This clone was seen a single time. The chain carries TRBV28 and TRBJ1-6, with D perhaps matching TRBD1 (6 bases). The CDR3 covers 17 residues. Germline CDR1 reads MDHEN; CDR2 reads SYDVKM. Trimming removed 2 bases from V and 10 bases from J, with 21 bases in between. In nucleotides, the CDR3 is TGTGCCAGCAGTTTAGGTGCCCGGACAGTAGCAGGGTCACCCCTCCACTTT. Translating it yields CASSLGARTVAGSPLHF.

CDR3 region: CASSFFASSGNTIYF. The CDR3 nucleotides are TGTGCCAGCAGTTTCTTCGCGAGCTCTGGAAACACCATATATTTT. J is TRBJ1-3 and V is TRBV28; D not resolved. Per the germline V gene, CDR1 is MDHEN and CDR2 is SYDVKM. The CDR3 consists of 15 residues. V gave up 3 bases and J gave up 0 bases, with 9 bases separating them.

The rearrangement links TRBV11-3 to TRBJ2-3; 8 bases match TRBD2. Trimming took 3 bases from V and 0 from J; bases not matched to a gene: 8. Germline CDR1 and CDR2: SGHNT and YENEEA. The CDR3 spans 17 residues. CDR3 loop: CASSFSAGGTSTDTQYF. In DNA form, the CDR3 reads TGTGCCAGCAGCTTTTCGGCGGGGGGAACTAGCACAGATACGCAGTATTTT.

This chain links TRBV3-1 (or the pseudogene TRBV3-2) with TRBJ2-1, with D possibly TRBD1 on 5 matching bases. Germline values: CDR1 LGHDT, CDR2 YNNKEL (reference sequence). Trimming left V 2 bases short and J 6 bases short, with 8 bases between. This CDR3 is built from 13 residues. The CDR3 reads CASSQRGSNEQFF. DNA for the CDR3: TGTGCCAGCAGCCAAAGGGGCAGCAATGAGCAGTTCTTC.

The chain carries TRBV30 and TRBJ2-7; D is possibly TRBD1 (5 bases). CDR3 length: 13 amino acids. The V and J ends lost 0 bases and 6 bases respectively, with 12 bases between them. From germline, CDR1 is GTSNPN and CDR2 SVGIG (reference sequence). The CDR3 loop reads CAWSVTGSREQYF. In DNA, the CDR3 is TGTGCCTGGAGTGTCACAGGATCTCGCGAGCAGTACTTC.

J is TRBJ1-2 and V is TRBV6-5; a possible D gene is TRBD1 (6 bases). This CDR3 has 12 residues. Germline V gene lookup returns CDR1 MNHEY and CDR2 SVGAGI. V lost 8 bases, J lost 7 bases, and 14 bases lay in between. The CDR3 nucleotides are TGTGCCAGCTCCTCCCCAGGGGCTGGCTACACCTTC. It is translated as CASSSPGAGYTF.

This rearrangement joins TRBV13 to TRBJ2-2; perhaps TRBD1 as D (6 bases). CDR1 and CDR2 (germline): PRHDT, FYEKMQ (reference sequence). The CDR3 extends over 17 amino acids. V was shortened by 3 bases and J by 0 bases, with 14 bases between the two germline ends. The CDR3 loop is CASSFLVGAANTGELFF. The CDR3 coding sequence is TGTGCCAGCAGCTTCCTGGTGGGGGCAGCGAACACCGGGGAGCTGTTTTTT.

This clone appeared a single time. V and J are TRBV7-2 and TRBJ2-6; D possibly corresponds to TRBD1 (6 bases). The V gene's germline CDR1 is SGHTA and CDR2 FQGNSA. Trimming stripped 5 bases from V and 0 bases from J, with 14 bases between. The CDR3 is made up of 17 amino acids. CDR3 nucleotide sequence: TGTGCCAGCAGCCAATCGACAGGACGCTCTGGGGCCAACGTCCTGACTTTC. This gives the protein CASSQSTGRSGANVLTF. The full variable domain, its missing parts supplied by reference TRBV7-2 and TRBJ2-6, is GAGVSQSPSNKVTEKGKDVELRCDPISGHTALYWYRQSLGQGLEFLIYFQGNSAPDKSGLPSDRFSAERTGGSVSTLTIQRTQQEDSAVYLCASSQSTGRSGANVLTFGAGSRLTVL.

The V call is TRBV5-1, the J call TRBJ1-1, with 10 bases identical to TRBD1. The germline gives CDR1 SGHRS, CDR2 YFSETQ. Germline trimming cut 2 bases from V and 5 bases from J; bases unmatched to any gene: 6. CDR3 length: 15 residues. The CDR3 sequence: CASSFTTGGNTEAFF. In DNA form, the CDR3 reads TGCGCCAGCAGCTTCACGACAGGGGGCAATACTGAAGCTTTCTTT.

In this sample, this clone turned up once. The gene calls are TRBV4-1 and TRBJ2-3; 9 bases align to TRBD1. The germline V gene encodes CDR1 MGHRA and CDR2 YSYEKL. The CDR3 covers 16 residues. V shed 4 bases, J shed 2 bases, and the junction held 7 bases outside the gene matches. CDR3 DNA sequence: TGCGCCAGCAGCCCCGGACAGGGGAGGGCCACAGATACGCAGTATTTT. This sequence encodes CASSPGQGRATDTQYF.

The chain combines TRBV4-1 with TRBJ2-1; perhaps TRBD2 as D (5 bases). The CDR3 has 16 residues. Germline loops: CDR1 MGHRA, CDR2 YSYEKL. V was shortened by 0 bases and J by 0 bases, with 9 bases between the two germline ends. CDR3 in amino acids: CASSQEIASSYNEQFF. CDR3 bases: TGCGCCAGCAGCCAAGAGATAGCGAGCTCCTACAATGAGCAGTTCTTC.

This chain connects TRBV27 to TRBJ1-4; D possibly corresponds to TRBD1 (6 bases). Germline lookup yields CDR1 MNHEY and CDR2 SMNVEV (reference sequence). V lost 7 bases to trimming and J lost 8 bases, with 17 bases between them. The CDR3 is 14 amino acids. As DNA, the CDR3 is TGTGCCAGCACTAACTGGGGGCATGGCGAAAAACTGTTTTTT. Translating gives CASTNWGHGEKLFF.

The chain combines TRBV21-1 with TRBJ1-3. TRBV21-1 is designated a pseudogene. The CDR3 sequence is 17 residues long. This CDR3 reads CASSKAGRRKPGNTIYF. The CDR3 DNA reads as TGTGCCAGCAGCAAAGCTGGGAGACGCAAACCTGGAAACACCATATATTTT.

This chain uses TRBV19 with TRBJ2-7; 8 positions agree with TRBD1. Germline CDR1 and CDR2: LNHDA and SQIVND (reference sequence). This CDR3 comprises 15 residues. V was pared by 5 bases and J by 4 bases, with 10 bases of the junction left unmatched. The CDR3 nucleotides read TGTGCCAGTAGTTTCTTACAGGGGGTGTTGTACGAGCAGTACTTC. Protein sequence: CASSFLQGVLYEQYF.

CDR3: CASSSPGRDNYGYTF. CDR3 sequence (DNA): TGTGCCAGCAGCTCCCCAGGCCGCGATAACTATGGCTACACCTTC. This rearrangement joins TRBV28 to TRBJ1-2; D not resolved. The ends were cut back, 6 bases at V and 1 base at J, with 15 bases in the middle. Germline CDR1 MDHEN, CDR2 SYDVKM. CDR3 length: 15 amino acids.

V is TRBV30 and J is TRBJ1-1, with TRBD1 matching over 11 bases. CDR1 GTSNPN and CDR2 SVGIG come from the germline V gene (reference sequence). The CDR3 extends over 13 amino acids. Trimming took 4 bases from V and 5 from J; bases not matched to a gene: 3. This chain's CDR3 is CAWKGQGGTEAFF. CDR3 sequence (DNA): TGTGCCTGGAAGGGACAGGGGGGGACTGAAGCTTTCTTT. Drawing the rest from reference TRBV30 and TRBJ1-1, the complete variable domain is SQTIHQWPATLVQPVGSPLSLECTVEGTSNPNLYWYRQAAGRGLQLLFYSVGIGQISSEVPQNLSASRPQDRQFILSSKKLLLSDSGFYLCAWKGQGGTEAFFGQGTRLTVV.

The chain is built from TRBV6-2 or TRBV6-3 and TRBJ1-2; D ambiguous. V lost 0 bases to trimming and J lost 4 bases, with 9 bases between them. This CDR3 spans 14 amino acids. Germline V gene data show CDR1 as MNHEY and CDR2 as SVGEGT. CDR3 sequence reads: CASSYSIQAYGYTF. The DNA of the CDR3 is TGTGCCAGCAGTTACTCGATTCAGGCCTATGGCTACACCTTC.

The CDR3 coding sequence is TGTGCCAGCAGCCCCCCTGGGACAACCTCCAATGAGCAGTTCTTC. Translation gives CASSPPGTTSNEQFF. The V call is TRBV9, the J call TRBJ2-1, with TRBD1 as a possible D gene (6 bases). CDR1 is SGDLS, CDR2 YYNGEE, per germline. Trimming stripped 4 bases from V and 6 bases from J, with 17 bases between. The CDR3 runs to 15 residues.

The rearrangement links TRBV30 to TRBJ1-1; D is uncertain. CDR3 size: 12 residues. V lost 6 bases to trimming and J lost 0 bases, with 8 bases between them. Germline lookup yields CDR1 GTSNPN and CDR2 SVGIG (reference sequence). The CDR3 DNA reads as TGTGCCTGCGATTCGGTGAACACTGAAGCTTTCTTT. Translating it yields CACDSVNTEAFF. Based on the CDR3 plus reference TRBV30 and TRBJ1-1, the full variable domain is SQTIHQWPATLVQPVGSPLSLECTVEGTSNPNLYWYRQAAGRGLQLLFYSVGIGQISSEVPQNLSASRPQDRQFILSSKKLLLSDSGFYLCACDSVNTEAFFGQGTRLTVV.